The 26 T cell receptor beta chains below all came from one sample that was sequenced in a study of T cells in women clearing cervical HPV infection. Method: immunoSEQ multiplex PCR; TCRdb's copy keeps in-frame clones and lacks some. The sample features tens of thousands of clones, with under 7.5% in its top ten. Sequencing was performed on blood buffy coat. The receptors come from a woman between 18 and 75 years old with a cervical HPV16 infection that either progressed to CIN3+ or cleared (not recorded which).

About this clone itself: The read gets to within 3 residues of the CDR3 end, and the germline J gene fills in the rest. J is TRBJ2-3 and V is TRBV5-3, with 7 bases matching TRBD2. TRBV5-3 is identified as an open reading frame with a role that is uncertain. The ends lost 5 bases at V and 6 bases at J; junction bases unmatched: 12. The CDR3 consists of 15 residues. Incomplete CDR3 DNA: TGTGCCAGAAGTCCCCGGGACTACACAACGGATACG. Translation: CARSPRDYTTDT. The entire CDR3 sequence reads CARSPRDYTTDTQYF.

Regarding this clone: Coverage ceases 3 residues before the CDR3 finishes, and the germline J gene fills in the end. This chain connects TRBV4-1 to TRBJ1-2; TRBD1 matches at 9 bases. V lost 5 bases and J lost 5; bases outside the gene matches: 12. Germline CDR1 MGHRA, CDR2 YSYEKL. This CDR3 has 16 amino acids. The sequenced CDR3 bases are TGCGCCAGCAGCTCCACCCAGACAGGGGGACTTTATGGC. Its protein product is CASSSTQTGGLYG. The whole CDR3 protein reads CASSSTQTGGLYGYTF.

Regarding this clone: Coverage ceases 3 residues before the CDR3 finishes, and the germline J gene fills in the end. V is TRBV28 and J is TRBJ2-7; the match to TRBD2 covers 15 bases. From germline, CDR1 is MDHEN and CDR2 SYDVKM. With V trimmed by 5 bases and J by 3 bases, 11 bases remained unmatched. The CDR3 spans 18 residues. This CDR3 reads CASSPTGLAGGPIYEQYF. The part of the CDR3 DNA that was read is TGTGCCAGCAGTCCCACGGGACTAGCGGGGGGTCCTATCTACGAG.

Notes on this clone: The missing CDR3 end, 3 residues past where the read stops, is filled in from the germline J gene. V gene TRBV7-3 combines with J gene TRBJ1-1; D gene unclear. The CDR3 consists of 13 residues. CDR1 is SGHTA, CDR2 FQGTGA, per germline. V lost 0 bases, J lost 1 base, and 3 bases lay in between. This CDR3 is CASSLTANTEAFF. The part of the CDR3 DNA that was read is TGTGCCAGCAGCTTAACGGCGAACACTGAA.

CDR3 protein: CASSGWQGAYEQYF. The sequenced CDR3 bases are TGCGCCAGCAGCGGGTGGCAGGGAGCCTACGAG. The rearrangement uses TRBV5-1 and TRBJ2-7, with D possibly called TRBD1 or TRBD2 (5 bases each). The observed sequence ends 3 residues before the CDR3 terminus, with the missing tail filled in from the germline J gene. The germline V gene encodes CDR1 SGHRS and CDR2 YFSETQ. V gave up 4 bases and J gave up 2 bases, with 13 bases separating them. This CDR3 contains 14 residues.

Worth noting for this clone: The read is 3 residues too short to cover the CDR3 end, so that end is filled in from the germline J gene. V usage is TRBV20-1 and J usage is TRBJ2-5; 8 bases map to TRBD2. CDR1 and CDR2 (germline): DFQATT, SNEGSKA (reference sequence). The length of the CDR3 is 14 residues. V lost 5 bases to trimming and J lost 4 bases; unmatched junction nucleotides: 9. Partial CDR3 DNA: TGCAGTGCTCGCCGGGGGGGAGCGGGAGAGACC. Protein: CSARRGGAGET. The entire CDR3 reads CSARRGGAGETQYF.

Remarks on this clone: Read coverage stops 3 residues before the CDR3 terminus; the germline J gene supplies the remainder. This sequence joins TRBV20-1 and TRBJ2-1; 7 bases are shared with TRBD1. Germline assignment: CDR1 DFQATT and CDR2 SNEGSKA (reference sequence). With V trimmed by 6 bases and J by 7 bases, 9 bases remained unmatched. The CDR3 spans 13 residues. This CDR3 is CSAYSDRENEQFF. The covered CDR3 bases are TGCAGTGCATACTCCGACAGGGAAAATGAG.

As regards this clone: The read terminates 3 residues before the CDR3 end, so the remaining end is supplied by the germline J gene. The chain has TRBV6-1 and TRBJ1-6; 10 positions match TRBD1. With V trimmed by 3 bases and J by 9 bases, 8 bases remained unmatched. Germline values: CDR1 MNHNS, CDR2 SASEGT. There are 16 residues in the CDR3. This chain's CDR3 is CASSEATGGQVSPLHF. CDR3 DNA, as far as it was read: TGTGCCAGCAGTGAGGCGACAGGGGGCCAGGTTTCACCC.

CDR3 DNA, as far as it was read: TGCAGTGCTAGTAGCGGGGGGGCTTACGAG. Protein sequence: CSASSGGAYE. In full, the CDR3 reads CSASSGGAYEQYF. The chain combines TRBV20-1 with TRBJ2-7, with 11 bases lining up with TRBD2. The read ends 3 residues shy of where the CDR3 ends; the end is completed using the germline J gene. Germline V CDR1 and CDR2: DFQATT, SNEGSKA (reference sequence). V was clipped by 3 bases and J by 4 bases; unmatched bases: 2. The CDR3 has 13 residues.

Concerning this clone itself: The CDR3 goes on 3 residues after the read ends, and that part is filled in from the germline J gene. The J gene is TRBJ1-1, the V gene TRBV6-8; 8 bases are shared with TRBD1. V dropped 2 bases and J dropped 4; count of bases not matched to a gene: 12. Germline V gene sequence: CDR1 MNHGY, CDR2 SAAAGT. The CDR3 loop spans 17 amino acids. The DNA read from the CDR3 is TGTGCCAGCAGTTACATTCACAGGGGGGTAGGGAGCACTGAA. Protein product: CASSYIHRGVGSTE. From start to end, the CDR3 is CASSYIHRGVGSTEAFF.

In regard to this clone: The read is 3 residues too short to cover the CDR3 end, so that end is filled in from the germline J gene. The chain couples TRBV4-1 to TRBJ1-5; D gene unclear. The germline CDR1 and CDR2 sequences are MGHRA and YSYEKL. This CDR3 comprises 16 residues. V shed 0 bases and J shed 1 base, with 10 bases lying between them. CDR3 in amino acids: CASSQEFGQSNQPQHF. The DNA read from the CDR3 is TGCGCCAGCAGCCAAGAATTTGGGCAGAGCAATCAGCCC.

About this clone itself: The CDR3 end falls 3 residues outside the read, so it is completed with the germline J gene. The chain uses TRBV27 and TRBJ2-7; possible D gene TRBD1, 6 bases. The CDR3 is made up of 16 amino acids. From germline, CDR1 is MNHEY and CDR2 SMNVEV (reference sequence). V lost 0 bases to trimming and J lost 2 bases, with 14 bases between them. The CDR3 sequence: CASSLSTRDITYEQYF. The CDR3 bases that were read are TGTGCCAGCAGTTTATCAACTAGGGACATTACCTACGAG.

In the case of this clone: The read ends 3 residues before the CDR3 terminus; that terminus is restored from the germline J gene. The V gene is TRBV7-2, the J gene TRBJ2-3; a possible D gene is TRBD1 (6 bases). This CDR3 contains 15 residues. V was trimmed by 5 bases and J by 0 bases, leaving 12 bases between them. CDR1 and CDR2 (germline): SGHTA, FQGNSA. Incomplete CDR3 DNA: TGTGCCAGCAGCCGACAGGCATCTAGCACAGATACG. It yields the protein CASSRQASSTDT. The full CDR3 is CASSRQASSTDTQYF.

Comments on this clone: Read coverage stops 3 residues before the CDR3 terminus; the germline J gene supplies the remainder. The chain combines TRBV5-1 with TRBJ1-1, with D possibly being TRBD1 (6 bases). Between the trimmed V and J ends, which lost 4 bases and 4 bases, there was a span of 17 bases. This CDR3 has 15 residues. Germline-derived CDR1 and CDR2 are SGHRS and YFSETQ. Partial CDR3 DNA: TGCGCCAGCAGCCCGGCGGGGGGCGCGGGCACTGAA. This codes for CASSPAGGAGTE. The full CDR3 sequence reads CASSPAGGAGTEAFF.

About this clone: The CDR3 is cut off 3 residues early in the read; its end comes from the germline J gene. This rearrangement joins TRBV30 to TRBJ1-5; D is perhaps TRBD1 (5 bases). CDR3 size: 18 residues. CDR1 GTSNPN and CDR2 SVGIG come from the germline V gene (reference sequence). V lost 8 bases and J lost 3, with 29 bases in between. The part of the CDR3 DNA that was read is TGTGCCCGGACTCATAGGTGGGCAGGGCGAGAGAACAATCAGCCC. This sequence encodes CARTHRWAGRENNQP. The complete CDR3 reads CARTHRWAGRENNQPQHF.

Remarks on this clone: The read gets to within 3 residues of the CDR3 end, and the germline J gene fills in the rest. The J gene is TRBJ1-2, the V gene TRBV20-1, with a weak D call TRBD1 (6 bases). CDR3 size: 15 residues. CDR1 and CDR2 (germline): DFQATT, SNEGSKA (reference sequence). Trimming pared 3 bases from V and 7 bases from J, leaving 21 bases between. The CDR3 DNA, read in part, is TGCAGTGCTAGGGGGTTGTCAGGGGAGAGCGGTGGC. Translated, it gives CSARGLSGESGG. Given in full, the CDR3 is CSARGLSGESGGYTF.

On this clone itself: The missing CDR3 end, 3 residues past where the read stops, is filled in from the germline J gene. The J gene is TRBJ2-3, the V gene TRBV15, with 9 bases aligning to TRBD2. CDR3 size: 16 residues. Germline loops: CDR1 LNHNV, CDR2 YYDKDF (reference sequence). The V gene end was trimmed by 0 bases and the J gene end by 1 base; junction bases not matched to a gene: 2. CDR3 DNA, as far as it was read: TGTGCCACCAGCAGAGAGAAGCGGGGGGGCACAGATACG. It codes for CATSREKRGGTDT. The complete CDR3 reads CATSREKRGGTDTQYF.

A word on this clone: The read comes to an end 3 residues before the CDR3 does, leaving the germline J gene to fill in the end. The J gene is TRBJ2-6, the V gene TRBV14, with TRBD1 identical over 8 bases. Germline CDR1 is SGHDN and CDR2 is FVKESK. The CDR3 is 17 residues long. After removal of 5 bases from V and 0 bases from J, the junction contained 6 bases not matched to a gene. CDR3 DNA, as far as it was read: TGTGCCAGCAGCTCGCGACAGGGGATCTCTGGGGCCAACGTC. Protein: CASSSRQGISGANV. The whole CDR3 reads CASSSRQGISGANVLTF. The full variable domain, with the rest looked up from reference TRBV14 and TRBJ2-6, is EAGVTQFPSHSVIEKGQTVTLRCDPISGHDNLYWYRRVMGKEIKFLLHFVKESKQDESGMPNNRFLAERTGGTYSTLKVQPAELEDSGVYFCASSSRQGISGANVLTFGAGSRLTVL.

As for this clone: The read terminates 3 residues ahead of where the CDR3 ends, so the germline J gene completes it. The rearrangement joins TRBV7-6 to TRBJ2-5; D is perhaps TRBD2 (6 bases). The CDR3 totals 13 residues. Germline-derived CDR1 and CDR2 are SGHVS and FNYEAQ. V lost 1 base and J lost 4, with 7 bases in between. The sequenced CDR3 bases are TGTGCCAGCAGCTTAGGGCGGGGAGAGACC. Translated: CASSLGRGET. The entire CDR3 protein reads CASSLGRGETQYF.

Details on this clone: The observed sequence ends 3 residues before the CDR3 terminus, with the missing tail filled in from the germline J gene. The gene calls are TRBV28 and TRBJ1-4; D might be TRBD1 (5 bases). CDR1 is MDHEN and CDR2 is SYDVKM in the germline V gene. Trimming left V 3 bases short and J 5 bases short, with 10 bases between. This CDR3 region has 14 residues. CDR3 DNA (partial): TGTGCCAGCAGTTTCAGGGTGGGGAATGAAAAA. It codes for CASSFRVGNEK. The complete CDR3 protein is CASSFRVGNEKLFF.

About this clone: The CDR3 end is not reached by the read, which stops 3 residues before it; the germline J gene fills it in. This chain links TRBV5-4 with TRBJ2-5, with TRBD2 as a possible D gene (7 bases). Trimming left V 4 bases short and J 2 bases short, with 15 bases between. Germline values: CDR1 SGHNT, CDR2 YYREEE (reference sequence). This CDR3 is 15 amino acids long. The chain's CDR3 is CASSGGAGLQETQYF. Partial CDR3 DNA: TGTGCCAGCAGCGGGGGGGCGGGGCTGCAAGAGACC.

The CDR3 bases that were read are TGTGCCAGCAAAGGGCAGGGTCGGAGTGAA. As protein: CASKGQGRSE. The entire CDR3 protein is CASKGQGRSEAFF. This chain joins TRBV2 and TRBJ1-1, with D maybe TRBD1 (5 bases). The CDR3 end falls 3 residues outside the read, so it is completed with the germline J gene. Germline V gene lookup returns CDR1 SNHLY and CDR2 FYNNEI. This CDR3 spans 13 amino acids. With 7 bases removed from V and 7 bases from J, the gap between germline ends came to 16 bases. Full variable domain (outside the CDR3, taken from reference TRBV2 and TRBJ1-1): EPEVTQTPSHQVTQMGQEVILRCVPISNHLYFYWYRQILGQKVEFLVSFYNNEISEKSEIFDDQFSVERPDGSNFTLKIRSTKLEDSAMYFCASKGQGRSEAFFGQGTRLTVV.

Regarding this clone: The junction departs from germline at one end; a sequencing error may be responsible. The read gets to within 3 residues of the CDR3 end, and the germline J gene fills in the rest. The gene calls are TRBV12-3 or TRBV12-4 and TRBJ1-1; maybe TRBD1 (5 bases). This CDR3 contains 16 residues. CDR3 DNA, as far as it was read: TGTGCCAGCACTTTACGGCAGGGAATAAGGAACACTGAA. Protein sequence: CASTLRQGIRNTE. Given in full, the CDR3 is CASTLRQGIRNTEAFF.

To note about this clone: Read coverage stops 3 residues before the CDR3 terminus; the germline J gene supplies the remainder. The rearrangement joins TRBV14 to TRBJ1-1; TRBD1 agrees at 9 bases. With 3 bases clipped from V and 1 base from J, the junction kept 6 bases outside the gene matches. The CDR3 is 16 residues long. Germline lookup yields CDR1 SGHDN and CDR2 FVKESK. CDR3 protein: CASSQIQGARNTEAFF. CDR3 DNA (partial): TGTGCCAGCAGCCAGATACAGGGGGCAAGGAACACTGAA.

A word on this clone: The CDR3 extends 3 residues past the end of the read, so its final part is completed from the germline J gene. The V and J genes are TRBV18 and TRBJ1-5, with 8 bases lining up with TRBD1. From germline, CDR1 is KGHSH and CDR2 LQKENI. The V segment lost 3 bases and the J segment 4 bases; nucleotides outside the gene matches: 5. CDR3 length: 15 residues. CDR3 protein: CASSPLTGENQPQHF. CDR3 DNA (partial): TGTGCCAGCTCACCCCTGACAGGGGAAAATCAGCCC.

Worth noting for this clone: The read finishes 3 residues shy of the CDR3 end, and the germline J gene is used to complete it. The chain has TRBV2 and TRBJ2-3; no reliable D call. CDR1 is SNHLY, CDR2 FYNNEI, per germline. This CDR3 region has 18 residues. V was shortened by 3 bases and J by 0 bases, with 19 bases between the two germline ends. The sequenced CDR3 bases are TGTGCCAGCAGTGAGAATTTTATTGGAGCGACTAGCACAGATACG. It yields the protein CASSENFIGATSTDT. The CDR3 as a whole reads CASSENFIGATSTDTQYF.